Listed below are T cell receptor beta chains from one sample, sequenced in a study of blood T cell repertoires in COVID-19. Produced via immunoSEQ multiplex PCR; TCRdb's table is partial and in-frame only. Of roughly 500,000 clones listed, approximately 91% were seen once; the top ten hold just over 8%. The sequencing sample was made of PBMCs or T cells enriched from blood (not recorded which). All receptors derive from a woman aged 55-70 years who had recovered from COVID-19. Both conserved end residues are part of each CDR3. D genes are given only for firm matches. Expanded clones are given a class, and other clones once, few, many or no size at all.

>many|TRBV5-1|TRBJ1-1|.
CASSLGQITEAFF
TGCGCCAGCAGCTTGGGACAGATCACTGAAGCTTTCTTT
>.|TRBV7-2|TRBJ1-3|TRBD1
CASSQIPGTVGGNTIYF
TGTGCCAGCAGCCAGATTCCTGGGACAGTAGGTGGAAACACCATATATTTT
>.|TRBV2|TRBJ1-6|TRBD1
CASSRDRARNSPLHF
TGTGCCAGCAGTCGGGACAGGGCGAGGAATTCACCCCTCCACTTT
>.|TRBV5-8|TRBJ2-2|.
CASRGASNTGELFF
TGTGCCAGCAGGGGGGCCTCGAACACCGGGGAGCTGTTTTTT
>.|TRBV2|TRBJ2-1|TRBD2
CATSYRTSGNNEQFF
TGTGCCACCTCTTATAGAACTAGCGGAAACAATGAGCAGTTCTTC
>.|TRBV5-1|TRBJ2-7|.
CASSLLGVGYEQYF
TGCGCCAGCAGCTTGCTCGGGGTCGGGTACGAGCAGTACTTC
>.|TRBV7-6|TRBJ1-2|.
CASSSTGNYGYTF
TGTGCCAGCAGCAGCACAGGGAACTATGGCTACACCTTC
>.|TRBV6-5|TRBJ2-2|TRBD1
CAGGQGFLNTGELFF
TGTGCCGGCGGACAGGGGTTCTTGAACACCGGGGAGCTGTTTTTT
>.|TRBV30|TRBJ2-5|TRBD2
CAWSAGLAGVETQYF
TGTGCCTGGAGTGCTGGACTAGCGGGGGTGGAGACCCAGTACTTC
>.|TRBV6-5|TRBJ1-2|TRBD1
CASSPRQGFYGYTF
TGTGCCAGCAGTCCCCGACAGGGTTTCTATGGCTACACCTTC
>.|TRBV6-6|TRBJ1-6|TRBD1
CASRRDSANSPLHF
TGTGCCAGCAGACGGGACAGCGCTAATTCACCCCTCCACTTT
>.|TRBV15|TRBJ1-2|.
CATSTQLQGAGGYTF
TGTGCCACCAGCACCCAACTACAGGGCGCCGGTGGCTACACCTTC
>.|TRBV7-8|TRBJ1-2|.
CASSSLRTDGYTF
TGTGCCAGCAGCTCATTACGAACTGATGGCTACACCTTC
>.|TRBV10-2|TRBJ1-6|.
CASTGQGGSPLHF
TGCGCCAGCACGGGACAAGGTGGTTCACCCCTCCACTTT
>.|TRBV3-1/TRBV3-2|TRBJ1-1|TRBD1
CASSQSDRGDTEAFF
TGTGCCAGCAGCCAAAGTGACAGGGGGGACACTGAAGCTTTCTTT
>.|TRBV30|TRBJ2-5|.
CAWSRGGKETQYF
TGTGCCTGGAGTAGGGGCGGGAAGGAGACCCAGTACTTC
>.|TRBV27|TRBJ1-2|TRBD1
CASSFQGVGYGYTF
TGTGCCAGCAGTTTCCAGGGGGTGGGCTATGGCTACACCTTC
>.|TRBV19|TRBJ1-1|TRBD1
CASSFTGQGITEAFF
TGTGCCAGTAGTTTCACCGGACAGGGTATTACTGAAGCTTTCTTT
>.|TRBV10-3|TRBJ2-2|.
CAIRWGDTGELFF
TGTGCCATCAGATGGGGGGACACCGGGGAGCTGTTTTTT
>.|TRBV29-1|TRBJ2-1|TRBD2
CSVEGAGGRYNEQFF
TGCAGCGTTGAAGGAGCGGGGGGGCGATACAATGAGCAGTTCTTC
>.|TRBV2|TRBJ1-1|.
CASSEWQGIAFF
TGTGCCAGCAGTGAGTGGCAGGGGATAGCTTTCTTT
>.|TRBV4-1|TRBJ2-5|.
CASSQGRGHRETQYF
TGCGCCAGCAGCCAAGGGAGGGGGCATCGAGAGACCCAGTACTTC
>.|TRBV15|TRBJ2-2|.
CATSLPWGAWTGELFF
TGTGCCACCAGTCTCCCTTGGGGAGCCTGGACCGGGGAGCTGTTTTTT
>.|TRBV19|TRBJ2-1|.
CASSITGEVSNEQFF
TGTGCCAGTAGTATAACAGGGGAGGTATCCAATGAGCAGTTCTTC
>.|TRBV24-1|TRBJ2-3|.
CATSDIRSTDTQYF
TGTGCCACCAGTGATATACGGAGCACAGATACGCAGTATTTT
>.|TRBV27|TRBJ1-1|.
CASSLSRNTEAFF
TGTGCCAGCAGTTTATCTAGGAACACTGAAGCTTTCTTT
>few|TRBV19|TRBJ2-3|.
CASTERGGRDTQYF
TGTGCCAGTACGGAAAGGGGGGGCCGAGATACGCAGTATTTT
>.|TRBV15|TRBJ1-5|.
CATSRGRGTSNQPQHF
TGTGCCACCAGCAGGGGCCGGGGGACTAGCAATCAGCCCCAGCATTTT